This TCR beta chain was observed in a study of CD8+ T cells in alopecia areata. The study's findings and limits: Because one nonresponder was included, the link of baseline CD8+ expansion to response is considered uncertain.

Comment on this clone: Its antigen is still unknown.

Treatment given: oral pan-JAK inhibitor, 5-10 mg twice daily. Punch biopsies of lesional scalp, plus peripheral blood, were taken from alopecia areata patients. cDNA reverse transcribed from extracted RNA served as the sequencing template. Repertoires were generated with immunoSEQ multiplex PCR, while TCRdb's copy carries only in-frame clones and drops some. The sample holds 200,000 or so clones, roughly 40% seen once. Germline V gene data show CDR1 as SQVTM and CDR2 as ANQGSEA. The junction had 5 bases not matched to a gene; V was cut back by 5 bases and J by 3 bases. The CDR3 is 13 residues long. The input for sequencing was CD4+ T cells sorted from blood, taken around week 37, from a patient treated with tofacitinib. V and J are TRBV29-1 and TRBJ2-7; TRBD2 matches 9 bases. The TCR comes from a human donor with alopecia areata. In DNA, the CDR3 is TGCAGCGTTTCGGCGGGAGGGCACTACGAGCAGTACTTC. Its translation: CSVSAGGHYEQYF.